The clone carrying this T cell receptor (beta chain) appeared a few times. What it binds is not known. Per sample, extraction of total RNA gave at least 5.5 micrograms in every case. Together with a sample-barcoded 5' primer, a J-beta primer mix was included in a second PCR lasting roughly 6 to 12 cycles. MiXCR was run by TCRdb on the 5' RACE reads, yielding one entry per CDR3 protein. This sample has some 890,000 distinct CDR3 sequences, with 25% to 35% found just once. The data originate from a study of blood T cells in healthy people across ages. This CDR3 contains 12 residues. Germline V gene sequence: CDR1 SQVTM, CDR2 ANQGSEA. The germline V and J ends were trimmed by 6 bases and 7 bases, with 12 bases remaining between them. General study points: Not knowing donor CMV status may have confounded expanded clonotype changes.

These sequences were also reported in another study, on T cells of mothers and their children. Per that paper: Sequencing returned over 9 million TCR beta CDR3 reads per mother and 3 million to 3.5 million per child. Thymic selection shapes TCR recombination output similarly in related and unrelated pairs.

The clonotype comes from a middle-aged woman in good health. The chain combines TRBV29-1 with TRBJ2-2; D perhaps matches TRBD1 (6 bases). The sequencing input was blood. CDR3 bases: TGCAGCGTCCCTGGGGGCCGCGGGGAGCTGTTTTTT. It codes for CSVPGGRGELFF.